The 25 T cell receptor beta chains given below trace back to one sample, sequenced in a study of blood T cell repertoires in COVID-19. Profiling relied on immunoSEQ multiplex PCR, and the TCRdb table lists in-frame clones only, not all of them. Of roughly 250,000 clones listed, about 85% are singletons. Sequenced: peripheral blood. The receptors here all came from a human donor with COVID-19, enrolled during active disease. The donor label of this sample is uncertain.

This clone was observed once. The chain recombines TRBV27 with TRBJ1-1; TRBD1 matches 7 bases. V lost 9 bases to trimming and J lost 2 bases; unmatched junction nucleotides: 12. Looked up from germline, CDR1 is MNHEY and CDR2 is SMNVEV (reference sequence). The CDR3 is 15 amino acids. CDR3 nucleotide sequence: TGTGCCAGTTACAGGGGCCAGGGCTTAAACACTGAAGCTTTCTTT. Protein: CASYRGQGLNTEAFF.

The chain links TRBV11-3 to TRBJ2-1; 8 nucleotides line up with TRBD1. The V gene's germline CDR1 is SGHNT and CDR2 YENEEA. Trimming at V came to 2 bases and at J to 8 bases, leaving 5 bases not matched to a gene. The CDR3 has 14 amino acids. DNA of the CDR3: TGTGCCAGCAGCTTAATAAGGACAGGGCATGAGCAGTTCTTC. Translated, it gives CASSLIRTGHEQFF.

DNA for the CDR3: TGTGCCAGCAGCTTAAGGACAGGGGGGACCACTGAAGCTTTCTTT. Translating gives CASSLRTGGTTEAFF. V gene TRBV7-2 combines with J gene TRBJ1-1; 10 nucleotides line up with TRBD1. Trimming cost V 2 bases and J 4 bases; bases outside gene matches: 4. CDR1 is SGHTA and CDR2 is FQGNSA in the germline V gene. This CDR3 spans 15 amino acids.

This clone was detected only a few times. The chain couples TRBV5-1 to TRBJ2-5, with D maybe TRBD1 (5 bases). This CDR3 region has 15 residues. V gave up 0 bases and J gave up 5 bases, with 14 bases separating them. CDR1 and CDR2 from the germline V gene are SGHRS and YFSETQ. CDR3: CASSLGQTRWETQYF. In nucleotides, the CDR3 is TGCGCCAGCAGCTTGGGACAGACCCGGTGGGAGACCCAGTACTTC.

The V gene is TRBV11-3, the J gene TRBJ2-7; TRBD1 matches at 7 bases. The length of the CDR3 is 14 residues. CDR1 and CDR2 from the germline V gene are SGHNT and YENEEA. J lost 2 bases, V lost 2 bases, and 3 bases had no gene match. CDR3 loop: CASSLRQGTYEQYF. The CDR3 coding sequence is TGTGCCAGCAGCTTAAGACAGGGAACCTACGAGCAGTACTTC.

The gene calls are TRBV6-2 or TRBV6-3 and TRBJ1-1; D might be TRBD1 (6 bases). Germline-derived CDR1 and CDR2 are MNHEY and SVGEGT. V lost 8 bases and J 4 bases, leaving 20 bases between the germline ends. The CDR3 runs to 15 residues. The DNA of the CDR3 is TGTGCCAGCGGCCACCCCCGCAGAGGGGGCACTGAAGCTTTCTTT. Residues: CASGHPRRGGTEAFF.

This chain joins TRBV6-5 and TRBJ1-6, with 10 bases matching TRBD1. V lost 4 bases and J lost 15; bases outside the gene matches: 6. CDR3 length: 13 amino acids. CDR1 is MNHEY, CDR2 SVGAGI, per germline. The CDR3 is CASSLQDRGYLHF. CDR3 DNA sequence: TGTGCCAGCAGTTTACAGGACAGGGGGTACCTCCACTTT.

This clone was recorded only once. The gene calls are TRBV30 and TRBJ2-2; weak D call: TRBD1 (5 bases). The CDR3 is 14 residues long. Trimming removed 4 bases at V and 4 bases at J, with 13 bases between. Germline V gives CDR1 GTSNPN, CDR2 SVGIG (reference sequence). CDR3 region: CAWTKTDRTGELFF. The CDR3 DNA sequence: TGTGCCTGGACTAAGACAGACCGCACCGGGGAGCTGTTTTTT.

The chain employs TRBV19 and TRBJ2-3, with 7 positions matching TRBD2. The CDR3 spans 14 residues. From germline, CDR1 is LNHDA and CDR2 SQIVND (reference sequence). Trimming at V came to 3 bases and at J to 2 bases, leaving 2 bases not matched to a gene. This CDR3 reads CASSISGPTDTQYF. CDR3 nucleotides: TGTGCCAGTAGTATTAGCGGGCCCACAGATACGCAGTATTTT.

V usage is TRBV7-9 and J usage is TRBJ2-3; the D is unclear. Trimming cost V 3 bases and J 0 bases, with 4 bases left between them. CDR1 and CDR2 from the germline V gene are SEHNR and FQNEAQ (reference sequence). CDR3 length: 13 residues. CDR3 in DNA: TGTGCCAGCAGCTTCCTTAGCACAGATACGCAGTATTTT. The encoded protein is CASSFLSTDTQYF.

About this clone itself: The DNA is omitted, as the CDR3 cannot be located on it reliably, and the CDR3 follows TCRdb's listing. The rearrangement joins TRBV27 to TRBJ1-1. Termini included, the CDR3 measures 13 amino acids. Germline CDR1 is MNHEY and CDR2 is SMNVEV (reference sequence). The CDR3 loop is CASSWGVGSEEFF.

This clone was recorded only once. This chain links TRBV3-1 (or the pseudogene TRBV3-2) with TRBJ1-1; tentatively, D is TRBD1 (5 bases). Trimming pared 0 bases from V and 11 bases from J, leaving 7 bases between. The CDR3 totals 11 residues. The germline CDR1 and CDR2 sequences are LGHDT and YNNKEL (reference sequence). CDR3 nucleotides: TGTGCCAGCAGCCAAGACAGGGCCGCTTTCTTT. The encoded protein is CASSQDRAAFF.

The V and J genes are TRBV19 and TRBJ1-5, with D tentatively TRBD1 (6 bases). With 5 bases removed from V and 4 bases from J, the gap between germline ends came to 15 bases. The CDR3 is 15 residues long. Germline CDR1 LNHDA, CDR2 SQIVND (reference sequence). CDR3 sequence reads: CASSEGRQVNQPQHF. CDR3 bases: TGTGCCAGTAGTGAAGGAAGACAGGTTAATCAGCCCCAGCATTTT.

This rearrangement joins TRBV29-1 to TRBJ2-2; 7 bases are shared with TRBD1. This CDR3 region has 15 residues. The V gene end was trimmed by 7 bases and the J gene end by 0 bases; junction bases not matched to a gene: 8. Germline-derived CDR1 and CDR2 are SQVTM and ANQGSEA. CDR3 protein: CSGLQGIPNTGELFF. The CDR3 nucleotides read TGCAGCGGTCTACAGGGGATTCCGAACACCGGGGAGCTGTTTTTT.

On this clone: This CDR3 is also generated by other DNA sequences in the sample. The rearrangement joins TRBV6-5 to TRBJ1-6; a possible D gene is TRBD1 (5 bases). Germline-derived CDR1 and CDR2 are MNHEY and SVGAGI. This CDR3 comprises 15 residues. With 0 bases removed from V and 8 bases from J, the gap between germline ends came to 11 bases. The CDR3 here is CASSYSGRGDSPLHF. DNA for the CDR3: TGTGCCAGCAGTTACTCGGGGAGGGGTGATTCACCCCTCCACTTT.

This sequence joins TRBV5-1 and TRBJ1-5, with D tentatively TRBD1 (6 bases). Trimming shortened V by 0 bases and J by 3 bases, and 10 bases separated the two germline ends. Germline V lookup: CDR1 SGHRS, CDR2 YFSETQ. The CDR3 is 15 amino acids. CDR3 sequence reads: CASSLEGTINQPQHF. The DNA for the CDR3 is TGCGCCAGCAGCTTGGAGGGGACAATCAATCAGCCCCAGCATTTT. The full variable domain, with the rest looked up from reference TRBV5-1 and TRBJ1-5, is KAGVTQTPRYLIKTRGQQVTLSCSPISGHRSVSWYQQTPGQGLQFLFEYFSETQRNKGNFPGRFSGRQFSNSRSEMNVSTLELGDSALYLCASSLEGTINQPQHFGDGTRLSIL.

The chain employs TRBV5-1 and TRBJ1-2; D is perhaps TRBD1 (6 bases). In germline, CDR1 is SGHRS, CDR2 YFSETQ. Trimming removed 0 bases from V and 9 bases from J, with 21 bases in between. This CDR3 is 16 amino acids long. CDR3 in amino acids: CASSLAPSGQMNSYTF. DNA of the CDR3: TGCGCCAGCAGCTTGGCCCCCTCCGGACAGATGAATAGCTACACCTTC.

The J gene is TRBJ2-2, the V gene TRBV14; the match to TRBD2 covers 14 bases. Germline CDR1 is SGHDN and CDR2 is FVKESK. CDR3 length: 18 amino acids. V shed 5 bases and J 0 bases; nucleotides not matched to a gene: 5. This CDR3 reads CASSFGLAGGTNTGELFF. CDR3 in DNA: TGTGCCAGCAGCTTTGGACTAGCGGGAGGAACGAACACCGGGGAGCTGTTTTTT. Supplemented by reference TRBV14 and TRBJ2-2, the full variable domain reads EAGVTQFPSHSVIEKGQTVTLRCDPISGHDNLYWYRRVMGKEIKFLLHFVKESKQDESGMPNNRFLAERTGGTYSTLKVQPAELEDSGVYFCASSFGLAGGTNTGELFFGEGSRLTVL.

This sequence joins TRBV7-9 and TRBJ2-3; TRBD2 matches 10 bases. Germline CDR1 is SEHNR and CDR2 is FQNEAQ (reference sequence). The CDR3 covers 17 residues. V lost 3 bases, J lost 2 bases, and 8 bases stayed unmatched. CDR3 sequence (DNA): TGTGCCAGCAGCTTTACACTAGCGGGATATACCACAGATACGCAGTATTTT. It codes for CASSFTLAGYTTDTQYF.

This rearrangement joins TRBV9 to TRBJ2-7; TRBD1 agrees at 7 bases. The V gene end was trimmed by 3 bases and the J gene end by 1 base; junction bases not matched to a gene: 7. This CDR3 region has 15 residues. Germline V lookup: CDR1 SGDLS, CDR2 YYNGEE. The chain's CDR3 is CASSGTGAKSYEQYF. The CDR3 region has the DNA TGTGCCAGCAGCGGAACAGGGGCAAAGTCCTACGAGCAGTACTTC.

The chain links TRBV4-2 to TRBJ1-2; TRBD1 matches at 9 bases. Trimming cost V 2 bases and J 7 bases; bases outside gene matches: 5. The length of the CDR3 is 14 residues. CDR1 is LGHNA, CDR2 YNFKEQ, per germline. The CDR3 region has the DNA TGTGCCAGCAGCCAATGGGACAGGGAATCTGGCTACACCTTC. This codes for CASSQWDRESGYTF.

V usage is TRBV28 and J usage is TRBJ1-1; 8 positions match TRBD1. Germline lookup yields CDR1 MDHEN and CDR2 SYDVKM. CDR3 length: 15 amino acids. After removal of 6 bases from V and 1 base from J, the junction contained 7 bases not matched to a gene. The CDR3 DNA reads TGTGCCAGCAGGCCCCTGGACAGGGCGAACACTGAAGCTTTCTTT. Translation: CASRPLDRANTEAFF.

This clone has more than one count but fewer than ten. The rearrangement joins TRBV9 to TRBJ2-3, with D possibly matching TRBD2 (6 bases). CDR1 is SGDLS, CDR2 YYNGEE, per germline. The CDR3 runs to 15 residues. The V end lost 4 bases, the J end lost 0 bases, and 12 bases lay between the germline ends. The CDR3 DNA sequence: TGTGCCAGCAGCCCTCCGCTAGCGAGCACAGATACGCAGTATTTT. Protein: CASSPPLASTDTQYF.

This clone was seen only a few times. This chain uses TRBV27 with TRBJ1-5; 7 nucleotides align to TRBD1. Germline CDR1 reads MNHEY; CDR2 reads SMNVEV (reference sequence). This CDR3 is built from 15 residues. Trimming cost V 6 bases and J 3 bases; bases outside gene matches: 8. This CDR3 reads CASSTLTGPNQPQHF. The CDR3 DNA reads as TGTGCCAGCAGCACCCTGACAGGGCCCAATCAGCCCCAGCATTTT.

The J gene is TRBJ2-7, the V gene TRBV28, with unresolved D. CDR1 is MDHEN, CDR2 SYDVKM, per germline. There are 12 residues in the CDR3. V lost 5 bases and J lost 1, with 6 bases in between. The CDR3 DNA sequence: TGTGCCAGCAGTCTCCTATCCTACGAGCAGTACTTC. It codes for CASSLLSYEQYF.